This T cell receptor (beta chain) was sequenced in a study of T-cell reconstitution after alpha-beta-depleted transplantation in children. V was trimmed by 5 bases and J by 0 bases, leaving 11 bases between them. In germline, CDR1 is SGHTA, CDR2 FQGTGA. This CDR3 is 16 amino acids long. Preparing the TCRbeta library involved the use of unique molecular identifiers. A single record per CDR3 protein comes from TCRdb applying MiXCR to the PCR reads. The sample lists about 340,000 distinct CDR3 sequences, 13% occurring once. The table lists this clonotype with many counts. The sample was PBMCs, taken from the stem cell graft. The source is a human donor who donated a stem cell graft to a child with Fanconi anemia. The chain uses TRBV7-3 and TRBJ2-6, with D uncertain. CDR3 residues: CASSPPHDSGANVLTF. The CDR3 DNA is TGTGCCAGCAGCCCACCCCACGACTCTGGGGCCAACGTCCTGACTTTC.